This T cell receptor (beta chain) was documented in a study of cytomegalovirus exposure and HLA in healthy donors (dated by TCRdb to the late 2010s). Broadly, across the study: According to an earlier analysis of several hundred of the donors, 150 million to 200 million T cells yielded 95 million to 140 million unique TCR beta sequences and about 300 Gb of sequence data. Typing coverage differed by locus: A, B, C, DRB1 and DQB1 were typed in about 620-630 donors, DQA1 in 500 to 550, DPA1 in nearly 610, and DPB1 in around 440. The T cell repertoires of under 750 subjects were profiled by immunosequencing and related to cytomegalovirus serostatus. A separate validation cohort of 90 to 150 different subjects was used in addition to the roughly 670-subject first cohort. Among the approximately 400 genotyped donors, roughly 80% belonged to the genetic ancestry cluster associated with self-reported Caucasian donors. To predict cytomegalovirus infection status, the study combined high-throughput TCR immunosequencing, statistical association of individual TCRs with disease status, and machine learning. Every discovery cohort repertoire had been produced on one sequencing platform. Roughly five DR-DQ haplotypes were treated as single units for association and clustering because of strong linkage in the cohort. The later analysis used no new phenotypic data to find candidate immune exposures, relying instead on TCR beta sequences and their occurrence across donors. Genome-wide SNP genotypes for about 65% of the 666 donors were used in a later genetic analysis, which treated that subset as a discovery cohort. An early release covering some 640 HLA-typed donors comprised 300 to 350 gigabases of sequencing data and around 86 million unique TCR sequences. Donor age, sex, ethnicity and CMV serostatus were compiled together with the repertoire data. Among roughly 400 genotyped donors of the cohort, an average of around 220,000 unique TCR beta nucleotide sequences was sequenced per donor, of which 15% to 20% were non-productive. The aim of the study was to test whether cataloging public T cell receptors could identify signatures of past pathogen exposure. A later analysis re-analyzed previously published TCR beta repertoires from 500 to 700 donors and added high-resolution HLA genotyping to study TCR occurrence patterns. Both class I and class II loci were covered by HLA typing, at four-digit resolution. To decide whether each TCR beta V gene segment behaved as functional or pseudogenic, an earlier analysis of approximately 620 of the donors relied on high-throughput TCR beta sequencing.

The library relied on the immunoSEQ multiplex PCR assay. A mixture of 60 forward primers for TCR Vbeta segments and 13 reverse primers for TCR Jbeta segments was used in the multiplex PCR. The CDR3 region of rearranged TCR beta genes was amplified from genomic DNA by a multiplex PCR assay. Amplified TCR beta libraries were sequenced as 87-base-pair reads on the Illumina HiSeq System. Concerning the study's data processing: A later analysis counted tens of millions of unique TCR beta chains across the 700 or so repertoires, and 9.5 million to 11 million of these chains were shared by at least two donors. A nearest-neighbor algorithm error-corrected the raw reads and collapsed the reads into unique sequences, merging closely related sequences to remove PCR and sequencing errors. V, D and J gene segments were assigned by aligning CDR3 sequences to IMGT reference sequences. For a sequence to be retained, a match of at least six nucleotides was required to both a V gene segment and a J gene segment. Rearrangements were called productive when the CDR3 lacked stop codons and stayed in frame with V and J; all others were non-productive. Following IMGT convention, CDR3 was defined as the stretch from the second conserved V-encoded cysteine to the conserved J-encoded phenylalanine. In an earlier analysis of more than 550 of the donors, sequences lacking an unambiguous match to a single V gene segment were excluded. An earlier analysis of over 450 of the donors classified V segments as functional when productive rearrangements were above 56.7% and as segregating when the standard deviation between donors was above 5%. A statistical classification framework was built to diagnose cytomegalovirus status from the catalog of TCR beta chain sequences. V and J gene assignment, in a later analysis, came from comparing TCR nucleotide sequences with IMGT/GENE-DB human TR gene sequences. The TCRdist pipeline was used in a later analysis to assign CDR3 sequences and most-parsimonious VDJ recombination scenarios. In a later analysis, every TCR beta chain was defined by the combination of its CDR3 amino acid sequence and its V-gene family, and reads without a unique V-gene family were dropped. In a later analysis, a few hundred highly shared, low-generation-probability nucleotide sequences were removed to address suspected cross-contamination and a sequencing artifact. In a later analysis, a clonal expansion index was calculated for each public chain from normalized within-repertoire ranks of inferred template counts. In a later analysis, generation probabilities were computed with a VDJ recombination model fitted to out-of-frame rearrangements, and the resulting probabilities were checked against IGoR. In a later analysis, TCR-TCR, TCR-HLA and TCR-CMV co-occurrence was scored with hypergeometric tests, and a repertoire-size bias correction was applied to TCR pairs. To estimate false discovery rates, a later analysis permuted the HLA or CMV assignments 20 times. In a later analysis, co-occurring TCRs were grouped with DBSCAN, and TCRdist sequence similarity was added when clustering was performed within HLA-allele-positive subsets. Co-occurrence clustering excluded repertoires with fewer than 30,000 or more than 120,000 public chains, plus five with anomalous nucleotide sharing. TCRdb carries this immuneACCESS record with in-frame sequences only. Its versions omit some clonotypes, under half of them owing to an unresolved V gene in the studies checked, with the rest unexplained. V, J and clone size derive from that table, while D and trimming were established from the DNA sequence. In this sample the table shows 60,000 to 75,000 clones, more than 65% of which occur a single time. Just under 3% of the sample belongs to the ten largest clones.

The CDR3 goes from the cysteine to the phenylalanine over 14 residues. CDR3 DNA is the only sequence kept; it has 42 bases, read in frame from the first base. Per the germline V gene (reference sequence), SEHNR is the CDR1 and FQNEAQ is the CDR2. The junction shows trimming of 5 bases on V and 4 bases on J, plus 14 bases between the germline ends. General study outcomes and caveats: Because HLA typing was unavailable for some donors at each locus, only the typed subset was used in association tests. Most CMV-associated TCR beta chains appeared to be HLA-restricted in a later analysis, and the HLA associations seemed to be driven largely by CMV exposure. In a later analysis, HLA-associated TCR beta chains showed more clonal expansion and lower generation probabilities than non-associated chains that were equally common. The 87-base-pair reads could not distinguish some IMGT-functional V segments, including TRBV6-2 and TRBV6-3, so those segments were excluded. At a false discovery rate of 0.05, a later analysis linked under 20,000 TCR beta sequences to specific HLA alleles. In vitro tests confirmed that a few of the cytomegalovirus-associated TCR beta chains recognize cytomegalovirus antigens. In a later analysis, TCR association rates were found to vary across HLA loci, with the most associated TCRs seen for DRB1 alleles and the fewest for HLA-C alleles. Immune exposure information for the cohort was limited to CMV serostatus. Most TCR sequences were observed very rarely across donors, whereas some public TCRs were present in many individuals. Because counts were too low, around 18 rarely observed V segments, including chromosome 9 orphons, were left out of the earlier analysis of a few hundred of the donors. When HLA alleles, especially DR and DQ, strongly co-occurred, TCR associations were difficult to assign to individual alleles. Correlated functional status among segregating V segments might be attributable to linkage disequilibrium, but an unknown experimental factor could not be ruled out. Several of the top co-occurrence clusters appeared to be linked to parvovirus B19, influenza, CMV and Epstein-Barr virus, according to a later analysis. It was suggested by the authors that the approach could potentially be generalized to other disease states and immunological phenotypes. The study gave a list of under 200 TCR beta chains associated with cytomegalovirus. In an earlier analysis of several hundred of the donors, most TCR beta V segments were observed in productive rearrangements about 87% or about 30% of the time, broadly matching IMGT annotations. The cohort was sequenced for TCR beta chains only, and without alpha or paired-chain data the features that could be detected were limited. A later genetic analysis reported fewer N-insertions in productive TCRs among donors in an Asian-associated ancestry cluster than the roughly 700-donor mean. The classifier was reported to diagnose cytomegalovirus status with high specificity and sensitivity in both the original and validation cohorts. V-gene and J-gene trimming of TCR beta chains was associated with a missense DCLRE1C variant in a later genetic analysis, and the association was replicated in an independent cohort. A further reported finding was that TCR beta sequences accurately predicted the HLA-A and HLA-B alleles for most subjects in the first cohort. The sequencing pipeline was judged likely to have produced a cluster of highly shared sequence variants as a technical artifact. The presence/absence analyses assumed that sequencing depth was roughly uniform across donors, and that assumption may not be true.

As concerns this clone: The antigen it recognizes is unknown. The input lacks base qualities; no much larger clone sits a single base away.

In total, 630 or so healthy bone marrow donors made up the cohort. All cohort members were sampled while nominally healthy, although unrecorded immune exposures were likely present. The donor tested CMV seronegative and was one of the 352 seronegative cohort members. Each donor provided a peripheral blood sample, and peripheral blood mononuclear cells were used for TCR beta sequencing. Genomic DNA extraction from the blood cell samples was performed with the Qiagen DNeasy Blood Extraction Kit. The sequenced sample was PBMCs. Recombination joined TRBV7-9 with TRBJ1-2, with the identity of the D gene unclear. This clonotype was obtained from a woman aged 25 to 39 in good health and CMV-seronegative. For the CDR3, the sequence is CASSRRRPSYGYTF. Read as DNA, the sequence is TGTGCCAGCAGCCGACGCAGGCCCTCCTATGGCTACACCTTC.